These 3 T cell receptor beta chains share one sample of origin, sequenced in a study of molecular identifiers for immune sequencing clone quantification. In TCRdb, the PCR reads were re-called with MiXCR into one record per CDR3 protein. The sample yields approximately 630,000 distinct CDR3 sequences, about 25% seen once. The specimen was naive CD8+ T cells from blood, with Jurkat cell RNA spiked in. Subset noted: FACS-sorted CD8+CD4-CCR7+CD45RA+ naive T cells. These TCRs come from a human donor in good health. Some libraries in this study had Jurkat cell RNA spiked in.

There are many counts of this clonotype. The rearrangement uses TRBV6-5 and TRBJ1-5; D gene uncertain. Between the trimmed V and J ends, which lost 4 bases and 0 bases, there was a span of 19 bases. Per germline, CDR1 MNHEY and CDR2 SVGAGI. The CDR3 is made up of 18 amino acids. The CDR3 region has the DNA TGTGCCAGCAGTTCCCTTAAAAAGGACGGATATAGCAATCAGCCCCAGCATTTT. Translated: CASSSLKKDGYSNQPQHF.

This chain joins TRBV12-5 and TRBJ2-2; 9 nucleotides match TRBD1. CDR3 length equals 16 residues. The germline gives CDR1 LGHNT, CDR2 FRNRAP. The trim removed 6 bases at V and 0 bases at J, leaving 5 bases unmatched. The CDR3 DNA is TGTGCTAGTGGCCCCGGGACAGGGCCGAACACCGGGGAGCTGTTTTTT. It specifies CASGPGTGPNTGELFF.

This clonotype was seen many times. J is TRBJ2-3 and V is TRBV4-1; 9 positions match TRBD2. This CDR3 has 15 residues. Germline V CDR1 and CDR2: MGHRA, YSYEKL. J was trimmed by 1 base and V by 3 bases; bases with no gene match: 2. Here the CDR3 DNA reads TGCGCCAGCAGCCAGCCTAGCGGGGGCACAGATACGCAGTATTTT. This codes for CASSQPSGGTDTQYF.